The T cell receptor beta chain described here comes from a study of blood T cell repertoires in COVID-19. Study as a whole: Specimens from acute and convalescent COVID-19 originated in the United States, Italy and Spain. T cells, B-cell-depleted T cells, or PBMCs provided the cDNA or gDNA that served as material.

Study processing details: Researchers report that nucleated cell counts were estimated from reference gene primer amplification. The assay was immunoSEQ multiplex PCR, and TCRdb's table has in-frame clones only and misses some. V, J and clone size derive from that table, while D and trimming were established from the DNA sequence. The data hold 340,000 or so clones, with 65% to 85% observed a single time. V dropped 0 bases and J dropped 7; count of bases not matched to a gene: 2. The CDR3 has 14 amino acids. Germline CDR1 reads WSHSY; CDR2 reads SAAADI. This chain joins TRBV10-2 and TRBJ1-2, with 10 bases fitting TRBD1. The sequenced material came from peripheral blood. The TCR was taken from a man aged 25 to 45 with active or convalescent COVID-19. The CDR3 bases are TGCGCCAGCAGTGAGTCGGGACAGGGGCGTGGCTACACCTTC. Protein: CASSESGQGRGYTF.